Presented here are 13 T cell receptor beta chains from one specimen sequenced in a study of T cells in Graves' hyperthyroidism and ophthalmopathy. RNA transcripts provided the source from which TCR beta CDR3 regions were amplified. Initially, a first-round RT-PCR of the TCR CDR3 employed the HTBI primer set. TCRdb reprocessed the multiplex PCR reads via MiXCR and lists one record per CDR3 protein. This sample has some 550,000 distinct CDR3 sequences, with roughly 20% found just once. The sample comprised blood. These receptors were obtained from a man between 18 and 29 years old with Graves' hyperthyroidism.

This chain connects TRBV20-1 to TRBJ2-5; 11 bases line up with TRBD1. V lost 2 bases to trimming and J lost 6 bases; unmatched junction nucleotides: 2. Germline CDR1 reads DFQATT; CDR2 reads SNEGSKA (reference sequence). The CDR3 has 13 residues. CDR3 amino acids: CSARSDRGQTQYF. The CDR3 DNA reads TGCAGTGCTAGATCGGACAGGGGGCAGACCCAGTACTTC.

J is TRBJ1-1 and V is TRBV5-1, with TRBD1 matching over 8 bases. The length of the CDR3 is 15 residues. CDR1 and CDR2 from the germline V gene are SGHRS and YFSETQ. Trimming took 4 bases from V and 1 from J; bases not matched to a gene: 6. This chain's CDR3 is CASSGWTGWNTEAFF. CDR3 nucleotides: TGCGCCAGCAGCGGCTGGACAGGGTGGAACACTGAAGCTTTCTTT.

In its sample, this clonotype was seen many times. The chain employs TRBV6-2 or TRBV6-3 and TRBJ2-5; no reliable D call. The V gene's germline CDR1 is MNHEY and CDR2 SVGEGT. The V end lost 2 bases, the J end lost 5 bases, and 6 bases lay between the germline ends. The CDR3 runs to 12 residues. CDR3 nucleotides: TGTGCCAGCAGTTACAGGCCGGAGACCCAGTACTTC. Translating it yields CASSYRPETQYF.

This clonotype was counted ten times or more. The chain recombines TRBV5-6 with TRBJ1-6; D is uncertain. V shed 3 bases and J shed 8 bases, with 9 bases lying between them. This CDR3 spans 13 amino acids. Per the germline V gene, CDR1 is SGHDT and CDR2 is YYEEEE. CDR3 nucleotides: TGTGCCAGCAGCTCCGGGTCCGATTCACCCCTCCACTTT. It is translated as CASSSGSDSPLHF.

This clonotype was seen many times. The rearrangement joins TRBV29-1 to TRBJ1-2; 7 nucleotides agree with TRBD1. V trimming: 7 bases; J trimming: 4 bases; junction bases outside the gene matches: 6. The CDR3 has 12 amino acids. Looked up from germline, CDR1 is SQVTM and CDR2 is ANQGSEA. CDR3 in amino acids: CSAGTDTYGYTF. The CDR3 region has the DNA TGCAGCGCCGGGACAGATACCTATGGCTACACCTTC. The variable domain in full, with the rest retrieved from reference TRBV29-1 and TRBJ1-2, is SAVISQKPSRDICQRGTSLTIQCQVDSQVTMMFWYRQQPGQSLTLIATANQGSEATYESGFVIDKFPISRPNLTFSTLTVSNMSPEDSSIYLCSAGTDTYGYTFGSGTRLTVV.

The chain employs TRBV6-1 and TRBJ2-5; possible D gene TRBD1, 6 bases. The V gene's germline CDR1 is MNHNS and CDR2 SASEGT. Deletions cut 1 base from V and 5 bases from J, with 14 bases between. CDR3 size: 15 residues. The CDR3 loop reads CASSEEADRLETQYF. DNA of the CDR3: TGTGCCAGCAGTGAAGAGGCGGACAGACTTGAGACCCAGTACTTC.

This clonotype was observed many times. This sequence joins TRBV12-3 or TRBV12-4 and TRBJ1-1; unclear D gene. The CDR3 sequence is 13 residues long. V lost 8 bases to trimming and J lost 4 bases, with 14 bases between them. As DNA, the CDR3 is TGTGCCAGCGGCCTGGACCCTGGCACTGAAGCTTTCTTT. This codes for CASGLDPGTEAFF.

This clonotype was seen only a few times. CDR3 loop: CASSQRALNTEAFF. The CDR3, as DNA: TGTGCCAGCAGCCAAAGGGCCTTGAACACTGAAGCTTTCTTT. The chain combines TRBV7-8 with TRBJ1-1; no reliable D call. Germline CDR1 is SGHVS and CDR2 is FQNEAQ. The CDR3 is 14 amino acids. V lost 5 bases and J lost 0, with 10 bases in between.

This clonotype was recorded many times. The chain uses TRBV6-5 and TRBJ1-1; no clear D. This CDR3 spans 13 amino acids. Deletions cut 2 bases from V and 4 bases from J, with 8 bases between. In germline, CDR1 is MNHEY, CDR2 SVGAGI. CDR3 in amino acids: CASSYKEFTEAFF. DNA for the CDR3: TGTGCCAGCAGTTACAAAGAGTTCACTGAAGCTTTCTTT.

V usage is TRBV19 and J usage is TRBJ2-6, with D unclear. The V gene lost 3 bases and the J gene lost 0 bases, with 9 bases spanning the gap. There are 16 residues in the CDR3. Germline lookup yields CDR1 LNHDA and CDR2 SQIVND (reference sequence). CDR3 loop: CASSMGSYSGANVLTF. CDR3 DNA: TGTGCCAGTAGTATGGGCAGTTACTCTGGGGCCAACGTCCTGACTTTC.

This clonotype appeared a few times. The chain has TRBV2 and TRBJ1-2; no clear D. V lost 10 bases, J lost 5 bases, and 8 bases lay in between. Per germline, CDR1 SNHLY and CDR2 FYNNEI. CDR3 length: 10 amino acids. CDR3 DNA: TGTGCCACCACGGATTATGGCTACACCTTC. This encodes CATTDYGYTF.

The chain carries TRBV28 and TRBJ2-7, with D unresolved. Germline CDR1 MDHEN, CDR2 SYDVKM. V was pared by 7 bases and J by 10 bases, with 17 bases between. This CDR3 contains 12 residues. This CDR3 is CASKAGAPPQYF. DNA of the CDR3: TGTGCCAGCAAGGCAGGAGCCCCTCCCCAGTACTTC.

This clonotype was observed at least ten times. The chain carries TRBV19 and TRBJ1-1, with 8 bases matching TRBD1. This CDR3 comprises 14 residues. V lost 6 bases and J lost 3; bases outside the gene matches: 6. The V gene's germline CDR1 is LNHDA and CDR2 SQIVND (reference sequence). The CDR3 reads CASRSWDRHTEAFF. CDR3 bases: TGTGCCAGTAGATCCTGGGACAGGCACACTGAAGCTTTCTTT.